This TCR beta chain is drawn from a study of cytotoxic CD8 clonotypes in ibrutinib-treated CLL. Here immunoSEQ multiplex PCR was the method, and the copy in TCRdb shows in-frame clones only, minus some. Counted here are 200,000 to 250,000 clones, roughly three quarters occurring once; the ten biggest clones make up approximately 5.9%. The V and J ends lost 2 bases and 0 bases respectively, with 20 bases between them. Germline CDR1 and CDR2: MDHEN and SYDVKM. This CDR3 is 19 amino acids long. This clone was detected many times. The specimen comprised PBMCs, sampled after 12 months of ibrutinib treatment. The sequence was obtained from a human donor with chronic lymphocytic leukemia. The rearrangement links TRBV28 to TRBJ2-4; D is perhaps TRBD1 (6 bases). This chain's CDR3 is CASSLLALQGRGAKNIQYF. The CDR3 coding sequence is TGTGCCAGCAGTTTACTCGCCCTTCAGGGGCGAGGAGCCAAAAACATTCAGTACTTC. Variable domain in full (rest from reference TRBV28 and TRBJ2-4): DVKVTQSSRYLVKRTGEKVFLECVQDMDHENMFWYRQDPGLGLRLIYFSYDVKMKEKGDIPEGYSVSREKKERFSLILESASTNQTSMYLCASSLLALQGRGAKNIQYFGAGTRLSVL.